The clone carrying this TCR beta chain was counted a single time. The CDR3 spans 17 residues. V was shortened by 2 bases and J by 4 bases, with 20 bases between the two germline ends. Looked up from germline, CDR1 is SGHAT and CDR2 is FQNNGV. This record belongs to a study of blood T cell repertoires in COVID-19. About the research overall: Sites across the United States, Italy and Spain contributed samples from acute and convalescent COVID-19. PBMCs, B-cell-depleted T cells, or T cells were the source of the cDNA or gDNA that made up the material.

Original methodology: For nucleated cells, counts were estimated from reference gene primer amplification. Clones were read by immunoSEQ multiplex PCR, and TCRdb kept only the in-frame ones, dropping some. V and J calls and clone size are those listed in that table; D and trimming were worked out from the DNA. The sample has roughly 700,000 clones, 85% to 90% seen once. This TCR derives from a woman aged 18 to 35 with acute or convalescent COVID-19. The J gene is TRBJ1-1, the V gene TRBV11-2; D perhaps matches TRBD1 (5 bases). The sequenced sample was peripheral blood. The CDR3 loop reads CASSLWRSQPGGTEAFF. The CDR3 DNA is TGTGCCAGCAGCTTATGGAGGTCTCAACCCGGGGGCACTGAAGCTTTCTTT.